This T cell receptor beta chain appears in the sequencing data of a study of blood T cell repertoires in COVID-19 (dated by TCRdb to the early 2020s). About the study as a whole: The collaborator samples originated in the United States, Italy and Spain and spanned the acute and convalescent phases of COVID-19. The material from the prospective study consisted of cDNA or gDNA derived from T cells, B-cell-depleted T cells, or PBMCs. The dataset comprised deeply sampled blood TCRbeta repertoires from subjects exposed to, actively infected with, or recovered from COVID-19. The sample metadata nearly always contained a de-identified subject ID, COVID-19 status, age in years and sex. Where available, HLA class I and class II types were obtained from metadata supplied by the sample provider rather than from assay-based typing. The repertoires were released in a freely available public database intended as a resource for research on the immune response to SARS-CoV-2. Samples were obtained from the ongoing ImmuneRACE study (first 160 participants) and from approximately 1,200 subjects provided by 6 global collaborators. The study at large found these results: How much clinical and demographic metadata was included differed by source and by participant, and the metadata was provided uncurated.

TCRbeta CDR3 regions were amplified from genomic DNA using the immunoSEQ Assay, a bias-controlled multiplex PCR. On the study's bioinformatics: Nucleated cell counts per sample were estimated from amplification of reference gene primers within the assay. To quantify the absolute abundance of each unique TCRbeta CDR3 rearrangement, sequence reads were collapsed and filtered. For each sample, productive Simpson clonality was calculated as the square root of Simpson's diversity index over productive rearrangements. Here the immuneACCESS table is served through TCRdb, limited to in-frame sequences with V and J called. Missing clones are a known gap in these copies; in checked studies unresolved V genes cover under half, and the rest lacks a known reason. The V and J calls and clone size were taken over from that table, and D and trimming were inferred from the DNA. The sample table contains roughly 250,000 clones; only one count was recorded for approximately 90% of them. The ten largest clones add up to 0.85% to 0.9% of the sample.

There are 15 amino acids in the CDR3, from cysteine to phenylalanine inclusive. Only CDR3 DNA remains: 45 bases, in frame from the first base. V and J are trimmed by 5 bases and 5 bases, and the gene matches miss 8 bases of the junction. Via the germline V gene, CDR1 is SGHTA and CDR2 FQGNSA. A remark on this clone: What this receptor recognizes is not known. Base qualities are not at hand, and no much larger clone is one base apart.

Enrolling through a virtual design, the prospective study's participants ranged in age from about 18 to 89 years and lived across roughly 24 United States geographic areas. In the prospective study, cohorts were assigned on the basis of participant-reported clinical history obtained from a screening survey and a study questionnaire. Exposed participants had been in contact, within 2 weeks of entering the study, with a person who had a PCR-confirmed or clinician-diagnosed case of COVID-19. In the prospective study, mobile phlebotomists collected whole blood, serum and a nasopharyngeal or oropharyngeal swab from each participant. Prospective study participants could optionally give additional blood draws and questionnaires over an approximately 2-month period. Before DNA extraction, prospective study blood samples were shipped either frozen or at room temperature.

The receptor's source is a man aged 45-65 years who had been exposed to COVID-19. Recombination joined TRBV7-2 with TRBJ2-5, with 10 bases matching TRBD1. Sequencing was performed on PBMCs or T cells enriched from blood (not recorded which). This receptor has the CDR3 CASSEMGGQGETQYF. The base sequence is TGTGCCAGCAGCGAAATGGGGGGACAGGGGGAGACCCAGTACTTC. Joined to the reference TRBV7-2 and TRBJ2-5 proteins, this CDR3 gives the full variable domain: GAGVSQSPSNKVTEKGKDVELRCDPISGHTALYWYRQSLGQGLEFLIYFQGNSAPDKSGLPSDRFSAERTGGSVSTLTIQRTQQEDSAVYLCASSEMGGQGETQYFGPGTRLLVL.